The 5 T cell receptor beta chains below all came from one sample that was sequenced in a study of shared clonotypes between healthy human individuals. Only in-frame clones appear in the TCRdb table, and some are missing; sequencing was by immunoSEQ multiplex PCR. Here the sample spans some 1,100,000 clones, around three quarters being singletons. Sequencing was performed on memory CD4+ T cells from PBMCs. Noted subset: CD45RA-negative fraction. The source of these receptors is a young man in good health. Some clones in this sample may be carry-over from other donors' samples.

This clone was found a few times. The rearrangement uses TRBV5-5 and TRBJ2-1, with D maybe TRBD2 (6 bases). Trimming removed 4 bases from V and 6 bases from J, with 14 bases in between. The CDR3 length is 14 residues. Germline CDR1 reads SGHKS; CDR2 reads YYEKEE (reference sequence). The CDR3 DNA is TGTGCCAGCAGCGCGGGATCTCTGGGCAATGAGCAGTTCTTC. Protein product: CASSAGSLGNEQFF.

This clone was found many times. This rearrangement joins TRBV28 to TRBJ2-1; 7 bases map to TRBD2. CDR3 length equals 13 residues. The trim removed 3 bases at V and 7 bases at J, leaving 3 bases unmatched. Germline V gene lookup returns CDR1 MDHEN and CDR2 SYDVKM. This CDR3 reads CASSFGGLNEQFF. CDR3 coding DNA: TGTGCCAGCAGTTTCGGGGGGTTGAATGAGCAGTTCTTC.

The chain is built from TRBV7-2 and TRBJ1-5; tentatively, D is TRBD1 (6 bases). Trimming stripped 5 bases from V and 2 bases from J, with 10 bases between. Per germline, CDR1 SGHTA and CDR2 FQGNSA. This CDR3 region has 14 residues. In nucleotides, the CDR3 is TGTGCCAGCAGCCTCAGGGGAGGCAATCAGCCCCAGCATTTT. Its protein product is CASSLRGGNQPQHF.

The genes are TRBV4-2 and TRBJ2-1; 14 bases map to TRBD2. The V segment lost 3 bases and the J segment 0 bases; nucleotides outside the gene matches: 7. Germline lookup yields CDR1 LGHNA and CDR2 YNFKEQ. The CDR3 covers 19 residues. The CDR3 DNA is TGTGCCAGCAGCCACAAACTAGGACTAGCGGGAGGCTCCTACAATGAGCAGTTCTTC. Translation: CASSHKLGLAGGSYNEQFF.

DNA of the CDR3: TGCGCCAGCAGCTTGGCCACGGGACTACAAGAGACCCAGTACTTC. It specifies CASSLATGLQETQYF. The chain recombines TRBV5-1 with TRBJ2-5; TRBD2 agrees at 7 bases. Germline V gives CDR1 SGHRS, CDR2 YFSETQ. The CDR3 loop spans 15 amino acids. Trimming took 0 bases from V and 2 from J; bases not matched to a gene: 4.